This is a list of T cell receptor beta chains from one sample in a study of cytomegalovirus exposure and HLA in healthy donors. Sequencing was performed with immunoSEQ multiplex PCR; in TCRdb, only in-frame clones are kept and a portion is missing. The sample lists 210,000 or so clones; about 85% were seen once. Sequenced input: PBMCs. All receptors derive from a girl aged 2 to 10 in good health and CMV-seronegative. CDR3s include the opening cysteine and the closing phenylalanine or tryptophan. A D gene is named only where the DNA matches it firmly. Rows give clone size only sometimes, using once, few, many, or a class for an expanded clone.

clone size | J gene | V gene | D gene | CDR3 DNA | CDR3 protein
NA | TRBJ2-5 | TRBV9 | NA | TGTGCCAGCAGCGTCCGGACTGGCCCCCAAGAGACCCAGTACTTC | CASSVRTGPQETQYF
NA | TRBJ1-1 | TRBV7-3 | NA | TGTGCCAGCAGCTTAGGTGCAGGATCGGCTTTCTTT | CASSLGAGSAFF
NA | TRBJ2-5 | TRBV7-2 | TRBD2 | TGTGCCAGCAGCTTAGCGGGGGGGTTTAAAGAAGAGACCCAGTACTTC | CASSLAGGFKEETQYF
NA | TRBJ2-1 | TRBV2 | TRBD2 | TGTGCCAGCAACGCCGGGACTAGCGGCTACAATGAGCAGTTCTTC | CASNAGTSGYNEQFF
NA | TRBJ2-7 | TRBV9 | NA | TGTGCCAGCAGCCCAGGGGTAGGGGATGGCTACGAGCAGTACTTC | CASSPGVGDGYEQYF
few | TRBJ2-7 | TRBV5-1 | NA | TGCGCCAGCAGCTCCCGGGGCTACGAGCAGTACTTC | CASSSRGYEQYF
NA | TRBJ1-1 | TRBV6-5 | NA | TGTGCCAGCAGTCAGGATGGTGTGAACACTGAAGCTTTCTTT | CASSQDGVNTEAFF
NA | TRBJ2-5 | TRBV5-4 | TRBD2 | TGTGCCAGCAGCGCCGGGACTAGCGGGAGGTTTAAGACCCAGTACTTC | CASSAGTSGRFKTQYF
NA | TRBJ1-2 | TRBV6-1 | TRBD1 | TGTGCCAGCAGCCCTCCAGGGGGCGCCCACTATGGCTACACCTTC | CASSPPGGAHYGYTF
NA | TRBJ1-2 | TRBV4-1 | TRBD1 | TGCGCCAGCAGCCGCTCCCGGACAGGGGGCTACTATGGCTACACCTTC | CASSRSRTGGYYGYTF
NA | TRBJ2-7 | TRBV15 | NA | TGTGCCACCAGCAGAGAGCGGGGACCCTACGAGCAGTACTTC | CATSRERGPYEQYF
NA | TRBJ2-1 | TRBV5-1 | TRBD2 | TGCGCCAGCAGCCCCTTGACTAGCGGGAACTCGGATGAGCAGTTCTTC | CASSPLTSGNSDEQFF
NA | TRBJ1-2 | TRBV2 | NA | TGTGCCAGCAGTGTCAGATTTTCAAACTATGGCTACACCTTC | CASSVRFSNYGYTF
NA | TRBJ1-5 | TRBV19 | TRBD1 | TGTGCCAGTAGTCCCCGGACAGGGCCCCTATATAGCAATCAGCCCCAGCATTTT | CASSPRTGPLYSNQPQHF
NA | TRBJ1-5 | TRBV7-9 | NA | TGTGCCAGCAGCTTAGGGGTAGGGAGGAGACAGCCCCAGCATTTT | CASSLGVGRRQPQHF
NA | TRBJ1-1 | TRBV7-9 | NA | TGTGCCAGCAGCAGAGGTGAAGCTTTCTTT | CASSRGEAFF
NA | TRBJ2-7 | TRBV7-9 | NA | TGTGCCAGCAGATTTACTGAGGCCTACGAGCAGTACTTC | CASRFTEAYEQYF
NA | TRBJ2-7 | TRBV23-1 | NA | TGCGCCAGCAGTCAATCATTCCTTGGCGGGTTCTCCTACGAGCAGTACTTC | CASSQSFLGGFSYEQYF
NA | TRBJ2-2 | TRBV5-1 | NA | TGCGCCAGCAGCTTACGGGATTTAACACCCGGGGAGCTGTTTTTT | CASSLRDLTPGELFF
few | TRBJ1-3 | TRBV5-4 | TRBD1 | TGTGCCAGCAGCCCCGGGACAGGGGGCGCGGGTGGAAACACCATATATTTT | CASSPGTGGAGGNTIYF
NA | TRBJ2-3 | TRBV30 | TRBD2 | TGTGCCTTCAACCCTGGGGGGACTAGCGCAGATACGCAGTATTTT | CAFNPGGTSADTQYF
NA | TRBJ2-5 | TRBV27 | TRBD1 | TGTGCCAGCAGTCCGCCGGGACAGCCTATAGAGACCCAGTACTTC | CASSPPGQPIETQYF
once | TRBJ2-4 | TRBV5-4 | NA | TGTGCCAGCAGCGAACGGGACTCCCCCCCGCAGTACTTC | CASSERDSPPQYF
NA | TRBJ1-5 | TRBV7-9 | NA | TGTGCCAGCAGCTTAGCGCTAGTCGGCAGGGGTGGAAGCAATCAGCCCCAGCATTTT | CASSLALVGRGGSNQPQHF
NA | TRBJ1-1 | TRBV6-1 | NA | TGTGCCAGACGAGGACAGCTCTACACTGAAGCTTTCTTT | CARRGQLYTEAFF
NA | TRBJ1-1 | TRBV6-6 | NA | TGTGCCAGCAGTTACTCGGGAGGGGACACTGAAGCTTTCTTT | CASSYSGGDTEAFF
NA | TRBJ2-2 | TRBV10-2 | TRBD1 | TGCGCCAGCAGATGGACAGGGGAGACCGGGGAGCTGTTTTTT | CASRWTGETGELFF
once | TRBJ2-3 | TRBV7-9 | TRBD2 | TGTGCCAGCAGGTTCGGCGGGGGTACCACAGATACGCAGTATTTT | CASRFGGGTTDTQYF
NA | TRBJ2-1 | TRBV5-1 | TRBD1 | TGCGCCAGCAGCTACCTATTTGGACAGGGCGCCTACAATGAGCAGTTCTTC | CASSYLFGQGAYNEQFF
NA | TRBJ2-7 | TRBV11-2 | TRBD1 | TGTGCCAGCAGCTTAGACAGGGGGTACGAGCAGTACTTC | CASSLDRGYEQYF
NA | TRBJ1-1 | TRBV10-3 | NA | TGTGCCATCAGTGACGGGCCGCGGGAGGGCACTGAAGCTTTCTTT | CAISDGPREGTEAFF
NA | TRBJ2-7 | TRBV6-5 | TRBD1 | TGTGCCAGCAGTTACTCGGGACAGGGATCCTACGAGCAGTACTTC | CASSYSGQGSYEQYF
NA | TRBJ1-1 | TRBV6-5 | NA | TGTGCCAGCAGTTACGGGAGACCTCTCACTGAAGCTTTCTTT | CASSYGRPLTEAFF
NA | TRBJ2-5 | TRBV7-2 | NA | TGTGCCAGCAGCTTAGGTCCGAGAGAGACCCAGTACTTC | CASSLGPRETQYF
NA | TRBJ2-7 | TRBV7-8 | NA | TGTGCCAGCAGCATTACCTACGAGCAGTACTTC | CASSITYEQYF
once | TRBJ1-1 | TRBV14 | NA | TGTGCCAGCAGCTATGGGACGACGGAGGGAGCTTTCTTT | CASSYGTTEGAFF
few | TRBJ1-3 | TRBV6-6 | NA | TGTGCCAGCAGCCCAAGAGGATCTCTTGGAAACACCATATATTTT | CASSPRGSLGNTIYF
NA | TRBJ2-2 | TRBV4-2 | TRBD2 | TGTGCCAGCAGCCAGACCGGCGGGGGTACCGGGGAGCTGTTTTTT | CASSQTGGGTGELFF
NA | TRBJ1-1 | TRBV23-1 | NA | TGCGCCAGCAGTCAAAGCGACGAGACGAACACTGAAGCTTTCTTT | CASSQSDETNTEAFF
NA | TRBJ2-1 | TRBV7-9 | TRBD2 | TGTGCCAGCAGCTTTCGGACTAGCGGGGGGAATGAGCAGTTCTTC | CASSFRTSGGNEQFF